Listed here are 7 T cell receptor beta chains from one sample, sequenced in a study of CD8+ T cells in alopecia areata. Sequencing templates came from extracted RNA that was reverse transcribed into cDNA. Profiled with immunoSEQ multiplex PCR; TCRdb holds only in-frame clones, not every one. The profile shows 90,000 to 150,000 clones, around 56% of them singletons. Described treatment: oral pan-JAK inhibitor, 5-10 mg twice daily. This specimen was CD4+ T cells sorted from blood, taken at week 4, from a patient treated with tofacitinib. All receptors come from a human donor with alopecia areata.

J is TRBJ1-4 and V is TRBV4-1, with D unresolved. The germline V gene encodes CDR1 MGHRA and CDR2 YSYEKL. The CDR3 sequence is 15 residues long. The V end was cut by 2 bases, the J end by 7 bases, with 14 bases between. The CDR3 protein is CASSQWEMGGEKLFF. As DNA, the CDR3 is TGCGCCAGCAGCCAATGGGAAATGGGTGGTGAAAAACTGTTTTTT.

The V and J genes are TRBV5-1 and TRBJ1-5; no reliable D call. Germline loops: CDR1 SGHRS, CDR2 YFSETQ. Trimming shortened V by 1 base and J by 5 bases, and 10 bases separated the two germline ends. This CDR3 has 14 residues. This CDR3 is CASSLLEGDQPQHF. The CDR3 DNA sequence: TGCGCCAGCAGCTTGTTGGAGGGTGATCAGCCCCAGCATTTT.

The CDR3 DNA reads TGTGCCAGCAGTGGGGAGAAGGATTCACCCCTCCACTTT. This sequence encodes CASSGEKDSPLHF. V usage is TRBV2 and J usage is TRBJ1-6; D unresolved. The germline V and J ends were trimmed by 4 bases and 8 bases, with 9 bases remaining between them. Germline V CDR1 and CDR2: SNHLY, FYNNEI. This CDR3 has 13 residues. Using reference TRBV2 and TRBJ1-6 for the parts outside the CDR3, the full variable domain is EPEVTQTPSHQVTQMGQEVILRCVPISNHLYFYWYRQILGQKVEFLVSFYNNEISEKSEIFDDQFSVERPDGSNFTLKIRSTKLEDSAMYFCASSGEKDSPLHFGNGTRLTVT.

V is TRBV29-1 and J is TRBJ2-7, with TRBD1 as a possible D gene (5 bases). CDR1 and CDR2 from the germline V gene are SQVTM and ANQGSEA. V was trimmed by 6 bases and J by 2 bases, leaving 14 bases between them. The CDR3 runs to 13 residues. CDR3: CSVQGVLTYEQYF. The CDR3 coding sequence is TGCAGCGTCCAGGGTGTCTTAACCTACGAGCAGTACTTC.

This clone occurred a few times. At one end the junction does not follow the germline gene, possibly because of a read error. The CDR3 loop is CDGDTEAFF. DNA of the CDR3: TGCGACGGGGACACTGAAGCTTTCTTT. The chain has TRBV19 and TRBJ1-1; D is unclear. CDR1 is LNHDA and CDR2 is SQIVND in the germline V gene (reference sequence). There are 9 residues in the CDR3.

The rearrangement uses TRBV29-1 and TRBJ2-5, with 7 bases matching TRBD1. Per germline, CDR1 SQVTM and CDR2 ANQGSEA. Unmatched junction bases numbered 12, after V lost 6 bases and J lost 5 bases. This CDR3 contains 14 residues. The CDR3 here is CSVPHRGEGETQYF. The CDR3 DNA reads TGCAGCGTCCCCCACAGGGGCGAGGGGGAGACCCAGTACTTC.

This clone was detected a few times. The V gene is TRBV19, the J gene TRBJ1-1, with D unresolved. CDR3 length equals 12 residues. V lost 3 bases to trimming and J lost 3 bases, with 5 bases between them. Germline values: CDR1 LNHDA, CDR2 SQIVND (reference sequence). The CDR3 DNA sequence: TGTGCCAGTAGTATCCGGGACACTGAAGCTTTCTTT. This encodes CASSIRDTEAFF.